This T cell receptor (beta chain) was captured by sequencing in a study of CD8 T cells in ankylosing spondylitis. Study-level findings and limits: Clones linked with disease were CD8+ and fairly uncommon in the peripheral blood. Apparently characteristic of ankylosing spondylitis blood was a TCR beta motif (about 8 highly homologous variants). It was reported that disease-linked clones were significantly enriched in matched ankylosing spondylitis synovial fluid. Some motif variants had been reported before (in reactive arthritis synovial fluid and blood).

TCRdb redid the calling of the 5' RACE reads with MiXCR, one entry per CDR3 protein. The profile covers around 540,000 distinct CDR3 sequences, with 10% to 15% appearing a single time and almost 7% taken by the ten largest. The CDR3 is 13 residues long. With 7 bases removed from V and 5 bases from J, the gap between germline ends came to 16 bases. Germline values: CDR1 SQVTM, CDR2 ANQGSEA. This clonotype has a handful of counts. Its antigen is not known. The source is a male donor with ankylosing spondylitis. V gene TRBV29-1 combines with J gene TRBJ2-3; D may be TRBD1 or TRBD2 (6 bases each). Sequencing was done on a sample of blood, either unsorted or a sorted T cell fraction (not recorded which). CDR3 loop: CSGKQGGLDTQYF. In nucleotides, the CDR3 is TGCAGCGGCAAACAAGGGGGGCTAGATACGCAGTATTTT.